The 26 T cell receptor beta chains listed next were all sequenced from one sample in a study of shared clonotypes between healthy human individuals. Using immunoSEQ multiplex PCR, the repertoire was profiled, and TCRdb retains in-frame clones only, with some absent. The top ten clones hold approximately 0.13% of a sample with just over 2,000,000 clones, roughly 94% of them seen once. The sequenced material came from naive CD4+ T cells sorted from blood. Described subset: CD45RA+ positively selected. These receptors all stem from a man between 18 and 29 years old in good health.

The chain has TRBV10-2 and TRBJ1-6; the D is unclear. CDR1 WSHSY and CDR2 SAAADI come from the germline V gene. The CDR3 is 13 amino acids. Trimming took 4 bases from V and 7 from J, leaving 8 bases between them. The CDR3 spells CASSAGGNSPLHF. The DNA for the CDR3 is TGCGCCAGCAGTGCTGGCGGGAATTCACCCCTCCACTTT.

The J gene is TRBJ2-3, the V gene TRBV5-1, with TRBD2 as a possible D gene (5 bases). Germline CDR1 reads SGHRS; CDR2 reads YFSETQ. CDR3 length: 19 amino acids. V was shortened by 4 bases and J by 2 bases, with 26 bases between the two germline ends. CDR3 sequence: CASSHPGFDTHGPTDTQYF. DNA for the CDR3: TGCGCCAGCAGCCACCCGGGATTTGATACCCACGGCCCCACAGATACGCAGTATTTT.

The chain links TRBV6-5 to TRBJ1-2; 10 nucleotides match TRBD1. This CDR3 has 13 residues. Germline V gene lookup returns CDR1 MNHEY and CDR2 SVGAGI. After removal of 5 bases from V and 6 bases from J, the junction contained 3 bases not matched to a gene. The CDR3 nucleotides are TGTGCCAGCAGTCACGGGACAGGGGATGGCTACACCTTC. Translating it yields CASSHGTGDGYTF.

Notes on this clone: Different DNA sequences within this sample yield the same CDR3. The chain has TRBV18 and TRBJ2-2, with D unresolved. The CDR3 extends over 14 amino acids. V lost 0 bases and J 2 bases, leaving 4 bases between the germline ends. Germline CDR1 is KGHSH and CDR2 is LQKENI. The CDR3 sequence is CASSPPTNTGELFF. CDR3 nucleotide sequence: TGTGCCAGCTCACCACCGACTAACACCGGGGAGCTGTTTTTT.

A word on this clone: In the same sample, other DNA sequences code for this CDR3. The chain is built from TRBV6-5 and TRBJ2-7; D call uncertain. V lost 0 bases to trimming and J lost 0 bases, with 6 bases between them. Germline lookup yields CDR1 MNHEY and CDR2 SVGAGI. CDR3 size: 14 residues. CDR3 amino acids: CASSYSGSSYEQYF. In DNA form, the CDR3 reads TGTGCCAGCAGTTACTCTGGCAGCTCCTACGAGCAGTACTTC.

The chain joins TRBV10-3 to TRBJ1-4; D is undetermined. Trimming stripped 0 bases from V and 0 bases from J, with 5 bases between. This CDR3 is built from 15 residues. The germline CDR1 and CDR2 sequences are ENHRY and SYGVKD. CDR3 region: CAISESQTTNEKLFF. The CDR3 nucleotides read TGTGCCATCAGTGAGTCGCAGACAACTAATGAAAAACTGTTTTTT.

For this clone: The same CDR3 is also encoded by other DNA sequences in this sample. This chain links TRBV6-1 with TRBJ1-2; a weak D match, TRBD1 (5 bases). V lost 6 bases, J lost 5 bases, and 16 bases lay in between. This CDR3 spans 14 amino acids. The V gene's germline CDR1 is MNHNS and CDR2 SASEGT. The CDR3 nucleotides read TGTGCCAGCAGGCTATCAGGGCTAGTATATGGCTACACCTTC. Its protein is CASRLSGLVYGYTF.

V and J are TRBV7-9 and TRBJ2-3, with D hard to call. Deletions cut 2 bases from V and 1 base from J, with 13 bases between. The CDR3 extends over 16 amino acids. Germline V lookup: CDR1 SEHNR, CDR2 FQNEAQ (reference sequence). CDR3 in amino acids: CASSLLVGQGTDTQYF. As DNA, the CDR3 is TGTGCCAGCAGCTTATTGGTCGGGCAGGGCACAGATACGCAGTATTTT.

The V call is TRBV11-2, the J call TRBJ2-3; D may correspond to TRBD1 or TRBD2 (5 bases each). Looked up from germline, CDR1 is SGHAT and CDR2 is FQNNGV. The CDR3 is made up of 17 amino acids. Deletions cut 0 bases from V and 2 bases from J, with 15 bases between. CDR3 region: CASSLEGRRGPTDTQYF. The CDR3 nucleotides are TGTGCCAGCAGCTTAGAGGGAAGACGGGGACCCACAGATACGCAGTATTTT. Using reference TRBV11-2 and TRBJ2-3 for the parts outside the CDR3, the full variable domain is EAGVAQSPRYKIIEKRQSVAFWCNPISGHATLYWYQQILGQGPKLLIQFQNNGVVDDSQLPKDRFSAERLKGVDSTLKIQPAKLEDSAVYLCASSLEGRRGPTDTQYFGPGTRLTVL.

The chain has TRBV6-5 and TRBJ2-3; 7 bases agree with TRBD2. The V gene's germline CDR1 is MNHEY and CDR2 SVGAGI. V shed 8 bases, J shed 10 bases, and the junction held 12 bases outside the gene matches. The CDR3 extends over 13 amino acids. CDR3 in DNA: TGTGCCAGCGGTCGGGGGGAGAAGGGTCCGCAGTATTTT. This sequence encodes CASGRGEKGPQYF.

In DNA, the CDR3 is TGTGCCAGTAATCCAAATATGGTCGGCTATGGCTACACCTTC. This gives the protein CASNPNMVGYGYTF. The gene calls are TRBV19 and TRBJ1-2, with D hard to call. V gave up 7 bases and J gave up 4 bases, with 16 bases separating them. Germline V lookup: CDR1 LNHDA, CDR2 SQIVND (reference sequence). The CDR3 is 14 amino acids. The full variable domain, its missing parts supplied by reference TRBV19 and TRBJ1-2, is DGGITQSPKYLFRKEGQNVTLSCEQNLNHDAMYWYRQDPGQGLRLIYYSQIVNDFQKGDIAEGYSVSREKKESFPLTVTSAQKNPTAFYLCASNPNMVGYGYTFGSGTRLTVV.

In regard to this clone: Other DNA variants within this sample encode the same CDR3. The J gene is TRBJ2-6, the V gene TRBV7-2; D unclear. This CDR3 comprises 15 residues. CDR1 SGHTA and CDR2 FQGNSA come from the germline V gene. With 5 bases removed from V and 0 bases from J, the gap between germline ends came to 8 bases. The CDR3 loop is CASSPGGSGANVLTF. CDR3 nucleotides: TGTGCCAGCAGCCCGGGCGGCTCTGGGGCCAACGTCCTGACTTTC.

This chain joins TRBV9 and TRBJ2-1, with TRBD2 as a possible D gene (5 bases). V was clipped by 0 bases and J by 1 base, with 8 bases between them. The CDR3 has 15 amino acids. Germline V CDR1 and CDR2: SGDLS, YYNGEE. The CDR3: CASSVAGISYNEQFF. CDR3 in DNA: TGTGCCAGCAGCGTAGCCGGGATATCCTACAATGAGCAGTTCTTC.

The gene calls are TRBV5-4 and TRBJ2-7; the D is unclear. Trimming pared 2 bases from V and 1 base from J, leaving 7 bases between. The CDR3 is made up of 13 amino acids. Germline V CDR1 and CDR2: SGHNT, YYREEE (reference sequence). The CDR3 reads CASSFVTSYEQYF. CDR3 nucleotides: TGTGCCAGCAGCTTTGTAACTTCCTACGAGCAGTACTTC.

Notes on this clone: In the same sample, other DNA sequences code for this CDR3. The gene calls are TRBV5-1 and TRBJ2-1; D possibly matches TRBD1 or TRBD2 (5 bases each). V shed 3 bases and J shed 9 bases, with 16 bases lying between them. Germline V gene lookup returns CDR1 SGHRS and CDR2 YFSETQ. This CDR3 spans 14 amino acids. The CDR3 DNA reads TGCGCCAGCAGCTCCGGGACCTCCGTCGGTGAGCAGTTCTTC. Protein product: CASSSGTSVGEQFF.

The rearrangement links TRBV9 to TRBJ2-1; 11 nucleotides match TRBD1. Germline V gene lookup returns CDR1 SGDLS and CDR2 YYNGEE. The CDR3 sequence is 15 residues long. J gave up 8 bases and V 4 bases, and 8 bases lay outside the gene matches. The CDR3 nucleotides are TGTGCCAGCAGCCCGGGGACAGGGGGTAAACATGAGCAGTTCTTC. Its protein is CASSPGTGGKHEQFF.

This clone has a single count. The chain's CDR3 is CASRATSTDTQYF. DNA for the CDR3: TGTGCCAGCAGAGCTACTAGCACAGATACGCAGTATTTT. The genes are TRBV5-4 and TRBJ2-3; D unclear. In germline, CDR1 is SGHNT, CDR2 YYREEE (reference sequence). V was pared by 5 bases and J by 0 bases, with 7 bases between. The CDR3 length is 13 residues.

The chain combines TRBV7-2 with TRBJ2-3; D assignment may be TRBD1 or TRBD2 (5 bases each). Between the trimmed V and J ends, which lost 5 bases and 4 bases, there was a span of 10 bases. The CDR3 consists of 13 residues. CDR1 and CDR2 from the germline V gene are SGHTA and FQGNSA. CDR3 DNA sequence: TGTGCCAGCAGCCGCCGAGGGGCAGATACGCAGTATTTT. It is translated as CASSRRGADTQYF.

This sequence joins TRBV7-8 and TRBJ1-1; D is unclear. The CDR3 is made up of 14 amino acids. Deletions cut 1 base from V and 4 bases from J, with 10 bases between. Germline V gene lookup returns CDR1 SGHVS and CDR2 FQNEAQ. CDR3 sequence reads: CASSLVGAATEAFF. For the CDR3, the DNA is TGTGCCAGCAGCTTAGTTGGTGCGGCCACTGAAGCTTTCTTT.

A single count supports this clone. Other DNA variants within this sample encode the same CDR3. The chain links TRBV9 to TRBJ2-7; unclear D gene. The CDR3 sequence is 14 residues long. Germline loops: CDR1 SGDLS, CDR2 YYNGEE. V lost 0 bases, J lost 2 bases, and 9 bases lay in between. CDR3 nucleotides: TGTGCCAGCAGCGTAGGACCCGATCCCTACGAGCAGTACTTC. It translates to CASSVGPDPYEQYF.

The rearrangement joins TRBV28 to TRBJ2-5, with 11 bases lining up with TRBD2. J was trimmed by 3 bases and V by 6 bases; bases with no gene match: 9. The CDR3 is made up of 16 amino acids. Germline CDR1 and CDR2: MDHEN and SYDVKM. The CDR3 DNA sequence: TGTGCCAGCAGCTCCGGTCCGGGACTAGCGGAAGAGACCCAGTACTTC. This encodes CASSSGPGLAEETQYF.

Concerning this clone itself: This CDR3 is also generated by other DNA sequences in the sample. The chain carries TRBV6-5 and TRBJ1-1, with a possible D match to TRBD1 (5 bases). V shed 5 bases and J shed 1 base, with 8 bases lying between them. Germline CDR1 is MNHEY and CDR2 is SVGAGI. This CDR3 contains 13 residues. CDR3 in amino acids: CASSRGENTEAFF. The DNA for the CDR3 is TGTGCCAGCAGTCGGGGCGAGAACACTGAAGCTTTCTTT.

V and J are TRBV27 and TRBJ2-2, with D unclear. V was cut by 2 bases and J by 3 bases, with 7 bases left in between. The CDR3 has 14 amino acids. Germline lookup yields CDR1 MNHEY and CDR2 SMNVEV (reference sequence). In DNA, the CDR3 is TGTGCCAGCAGTTTACCCAAGTACACCGGGGAGCTGTTTTTT. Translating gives CASSLPKYTGELFF.

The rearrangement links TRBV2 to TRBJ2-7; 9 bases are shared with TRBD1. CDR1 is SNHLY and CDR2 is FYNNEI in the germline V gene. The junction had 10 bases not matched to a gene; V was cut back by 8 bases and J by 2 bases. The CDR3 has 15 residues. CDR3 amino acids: CASLYSGTGPYEQYF. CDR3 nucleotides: TGTGCCAGCCTGTACTCCGGGACAGGGCCCTACGAGCAGTACTTC.

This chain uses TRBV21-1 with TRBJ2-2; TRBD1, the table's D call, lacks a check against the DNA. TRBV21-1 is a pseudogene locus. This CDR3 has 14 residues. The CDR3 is CASSTRQGTGELFF. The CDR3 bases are TGTGCCAGCAGCACCCGACAGGGAACCGGGGAGCTGTTTTTT.

The DNA for the CDR3 is TGTGCCAGCAGCGTAGAGGTGAGAGGGAAAGGAATTGGAAACACCATATATTTT. Translation gives CASSVEVRGKGIGNTIYF. This chain links TRBV9 with TRBJ1-3; D remains unclear. Trimming removed 0 bases at V and 3 bases at J, with 19 bases between. The germline gives CDR1 SGDLS, CDR2 YYNGEE. This CDR3 contains 18 residues. Supplemented by reference TRBV9 and TRBJ1-3, the full variable domain reads DSGVTQTPKHLITATGQRVTLRCSPRSGDLSVYWYQQSLDQGLQFLIQYYNGEERAKGNILERFSAQQFPDLHSELNLSSLELGDSALYFCASSVEVRGKGIGNTIYFGEGSWLTVV.